The 22 T cell receptor beta chains in this list originate from one sample, sequenced in a study of cytomegalovirus exposure and HLA in healthy donors (dated by TCRdb to the late 2010s). Libraries were constructed by the immunoSEQ multiplex PCR assay. For the multiplex PCR, a mixture combining 60 forward primers for TCR Vbeta segments and 13 reverse primers for TCR Jbeta segments was used. TCRdb limited this immuneACCESS table to in-frame rearrangements with V and J called. A share of clones is missing; checked studies link under half to unresolved V genes, and the rest is unexplained. The table of this sample itemizes tens of thousands of clones. Approximately 1% of the sample rests with the top ten. Material for sequencing was PBMCs. Receptors were obtained from a middle-aged woman in good health and CMV-seronegative.

This chain's CDR3 is CASSDMETNEKLFF. DNA for the CDR3: TGTGCCAGCAGCGACATGGAAACTAATGAAAAACTGTTTTTT. The V call is TRBV5-4, the J call TRBJ1-4; D gene uncertain. Trimming cost V 4 bases and J 1 base, with 8 bases left between them. Germline loops: CDR1 SGHNT, CDR2 YYREEE (reference sequence). There are 14 residues in the CDR3.

The chain has TRBV6-5 and TRBJ2-1; 7 bases are a match to TRBD2. Unmatched junction bases numbered 1, after V lost 3 bases and J lost 8 bases. The CDR3 is 12 residues long. Germline V lookup: CDR1 MNHEY, CDR2 SVGAGI. The CDR3 sequence is CASSYRGDEQFF. In nucleotides, the CDR3 is TGTGCCAGCAGTTATCGGGGGGATGAGCAGTTCTTC.

V and J are TRBV4-3 and TRBJ2-3; 8 nucleotides match TRBD2. This CDR3 is 15 amino acids long. Germline loops: CDR1 LGHNA, CDR2 YSLEER. Trimming cost V 4 bases and J 4 bases; bases outside gene matches: 7. This chain's CDR3 is CASSRAGVLADTQYF. CDR3 coding DNA: TGCGCCAGCAGCCGAGCGGGAGTGTTGGCAGATACGCAGTATTTT.

The J gene is TRBJ2-7, the V gene TRBV7-7; 11 bases match TRBD1. Germline assignment: CDR1 SSHAT and CDR2 FNYEAQ (reference sequence). Germline trimming cut 5 bases from V and 5 bases from J; bases unmatched to any gene: 8. This CDR3 is 15 amino acids long. The chain's CDR3 is CASSQGTGGVDEQYF. The DNA of the CDR3 is TGTGCCAGCAGCCAGGGGACAGGGGGGGTAGACGAGCAGTACTTC. The full variable domain, its missing parts supplied by reference TRBV7-7 and TRBJ2-7, is GAGVSQSPRYKVTKRGQDVTLRCDPISSHATLYWYQQALGQGPEFLTYFNYEAQPDKSGLPSDRFSAERPEGSISTLTIQRTEQRDSAMYRCASSQGTGGVDEQYFGPGTRLTVT.

The V and J genes are TRBV30 and TRBJ2-7; D unresolved. The germline V gene encodes CDR1 GTSNPN and CDR2 SVGIG (reference sequence). The CDR3 totals 12 residues. Trimming left V 3 bases short and J 5 bases short, with 11 bases between. DNA of the CDR3: TGTGCCTGGAGGAGTGATGCCCACGAGCAGTACTTC. This sequence encodes CAWRSDAHEQYF.

About this clone: This sample includes further DNA sequences coding for the same CDR3. V usage is TRBV5-1 and J usage is TRBJ2-3; the match to TRBD1 covers 11 bases. Unmatched junction bases numbered 3, after V lost 3 bases and J lost 6 bases. This CDR3 is built from 14 residues. Germline lookup yields CDR1 SGHRS and CDR2 YFSETQ. The CDR3 DNA is TGCGCCAGCAGCTCAGGACAGGGGGCTGATACGCAGTATTTT. Encoded protein: CASSSGQGADTQYF.

The chain is built from TRBV28 and TRBJ2-3; 16 nucleotides align to TRBD2. This CDR3 is 16 amino acids long. The germline gives CDR1 MDHEN, CDR2 SYDVKM. V gave up 3 bases and J gave up 15 bases; unmatched junction bases: 12. Here the CDR3 reads CASSFRGTSGRVWSYF. Here the CDR3 DNA reads TGTGCCAGCAGTTTTCGCGGGACTAGCGGGAGGGTTTGGTCTTATTTT.

J is TRBJ2-1 and V is TRBV7-2, with 9 bases fitting TRBD2. Trimming removed 6 bases from V and 8 bases from J; junction bases left unmatched: 11. The CDR3 length is 15 residues. The V gene's germline CDR1 is SGHTA and CDR2 FQGNSA. The CDR3 region has the DNA TGTGCCAGCAGACGACCGGGACTAGCTAGCGATGAGCAGTTCTTC. Amino acid sequence: CASRRPGLASDEQFF.

A word on this clone: The junction departs from germline at one end; a sequencing error may be responsible. The chain joins TRBV10-3 to TRBJ1-1; TRBD1 aligns across 7 bases. Germline lookup yields CDR1 ENHRY and CDR2 SYGVKD. This CDR3 contains 17 residues. CDR3 residues: CAISESNKGQKNTGAFF. CDR3 nucleotide sequence: TGTGCCATCAGTGAGTCGAACAAGGGACAGAAGAACACTGGAGCTTTCTTT.

The rearrangement joins TRBV5-1 to TRBJ2-1; 11 bases agree with TRBD2. Germline-derived CDR1 and CDR2 are SGHRS and YFSETQ. The junction had 4 bases not matched to a gene; V was cut back by 4 bases and J by 4 bases. This CDR3 region has 15 residues. This CDR3 is CASSPGTSGYNEQFF. Written as DNA, the CDR3 is TGCGCCAGCAGCCCCGGGACTAGCGGATACAATGAGCAGTTCTTC.

The V call is TRBV5-1, the J call TRBJ2-7; D perhaps matches TRBD1 (8 bases). CDR3 length: 13 amino acids. Germline V CDR1 and CDR2: SGHRS, YFSETQ. Trimming shortened V by 7 bases and J by 3 bases, and 14 bases separated the two germline ends. CDR3 residues: CASGGGTGYEQYF. The CDR3 DNA reads as TGCGCCAGCGGGGGAGGGACAGGCTACGAGCAGTACTTC.

V gene TRBV4-1 combines with J gene TRBJ1-5, with TRBD1 as a possible D gene (6 bases). Per the germline V gene, CDR1 is MGHRA and CDR2 is YSYEKL. CDR3 size: 15 residues. With 3 bases removed from V and 9 bases from J, the gap between germline ends came to 18 bases. The CDR3, as DNA: TGCGCCAGCAGCCACCCCGGGACACCCTTGCGGCCCCAGCATTTT. Its protein product is CASSHPGTPLRPQHF.

This sequence joins TRBV6-6 and TRBJ2-7; the match to TRBD1 covers 7 bases. The CDR3 consists of 13 residues. V shed 8 bases and J 5 bases; nucleotides not matched to a gene: 9. Germline values: CDR1 MNHNY, CDR2 SVGAGI (reference sequence). The CDR3 spells CASGLMTGNEQYF. CDR3 nucleotide sequence: TGTGCCAGCGGGCTGATGACAGGGAACGAGCAGTACTTC.

The chain uses TRBV4-2 and TRBJ1-2; D gene uncertain. The V and J ends lost 0 bases and 2 bases respectively, with 13 bases between them. This CDR3 spans 16 amino acids. The germline CDR1 and CDR2 sequences are LGHNA and YNFKEQ. The CDR3 spells CASSQDWSAINYGYTF. The DNA of the CDR3 is TGTGCCAGCAGCCAAGATTGGAGTGCAATCAACTATGGCTACACCTTC.

The CDR3 loop reads CASSASGSSNQPQHF. CDR3 bases: TGTGCCAGCAGTGCCTCAGGGTCTAGCAATCAGCCCCAGCATTTT. The gene calls are TRBV25-1 and TRBJ1-5; perhaps TRBD1 as D (5 bases). Per germline, CDR1 MGHDK and CDR2 SYGVNS. CDR3 length equals 15 residues. The V end lost 4 bases, the J end lost 0 bases, and 10 bases lay between the germline ends.

The chain links TRBV9 to TRBJ2-3, with unresolved D. Germline V gene data show CDR1 as SGDLS and CDR2 as YYNGEE. The CDR3 length is 14 residues. Trimming shortened V by 3 bases and J by 0 bases, and 8 bases separated the two germline ends. The CDR3 loop is CASSGVPSTDTQYF. DNA of the CDR3: TGTGCCAGCAGCGGAGTACCCAGCACAGATACGCAGTATTTT. Based on the CDR3 plus reference TRBV9 and TRBJ2-3, the full variable domain is DSGVTQTPKHLITATGQRVTLRCSPRSGDLSVYWYQQSLDQGLQFLIQYYNGEERAKGNILERFSAQQFPDLHSELNLSSLELGDSALYFCASSGVPSTDTQYFGPGTRLTVL.

The chain couples TRBV12-5 to TRBJ2-4; D is perhaps TRBD2 (5 bases). The CDR3 spans 13 residues. Germline loops: CDR1 LGHNT, CDR2 FRNRAP. Trimming pared 1 base from V and 12 bases from J, leaving 13 bases between. For the CDR3, the DNA is TGTGCTAGTGGTTTGGGGCAAGGAGGTCCTCAGTACTTC. It specifies CASGLGQGGPQYF.

The genes are TRBV5-1 and TRBJ2-7; 7 nucleotides match TRBD1. V lost 0 bases, J lost 5 bases, and 8 bases stayed unmatched. CDR1 and CDR2 (germline): SGHRS, YFSETQ. The CDR3 sequence is 15 residues long. The CDR3, as DNA: TGCGCCAGCAGCTTGGCCGGGACAGTCGTCGACGAGCAGTACTTC. Encoded protein: CASSLAGTVVDEQYF.

The chain joins TRBV19 to TRBJ2-7; 9 nucleotides line up with TRBD2. The CDR3 sequence is 14 residues long. After removal of 3 bases from V and 1 base from J, the junction contained 1 base not matched to a gene. Germline lookup yields CDR1 LNHDA and CDR2 SQIVND (reference sequence). The CDR3 region has the DNA TGTGCCAGTAGTATGGCGGGAGGGTCCTACGAGCAGTACTTC. Its translation: CASSMAGGSYEQYF.

V gene TRBV5-1 combines with J gene TRBJ2-1; 9 bases fit TRBD2. The CDR3 has 15 amino acids. Germline V gene lookup returns CDR1 SGHRS and CDR2 YFSETQ. Germline trimming cut 0 bases from V and 4 bases from J; bases unmatched to any gene: 2. The CDR3, as DNA: TGCGCCAGCAGCTTGGAGAGCGGGAGGTACAATGAGCAGTTCTTC. Translation: CASSLESGRYNEQFF. Filled out from reference TRBV5-1 and TRBJ2-1, the complete variable domain reads KAGVTQTPRYLIKTRGQQVTLSCSPISGHRSVSWYQQTPGQGLQFLFEYFSETQRNKGNFPGRFSGRQFSNSRSEMNVSTLELGDSALYLCASSLESGRYNEQFFGPGTRLTVL.

This chain joins TRBV9 and TRBJ2-7; 8 nucleotides line up with TRBD1. With V trimmed by 0 bases and J by 3 bases, 5 bases remained unmatched. The CDR3 has 15 amino acids. Germline CDR1 is SGDLS and CDR2 is YYNGEE. The CDR3 protein is CASSVAQGGIYEQYF. The CDR3 DNA sequence: TGTGCCAGCAGCGTAGCACAGGGGGGAATCTACGAGCAGTACTTC. Using reference TRBV9 and TRBJ2-7 for the parts outside the CDR3, the full variable domain is DSGVTQTPKHLITATGQRVTLRCSPRSGDLSVYWYQQSLDQGLQFLIQYYNGEERAKGNILERFSAQQFPDLHSELNLSSLELGDSALYFCASSVAQGGIYEQYFGPGTRLTVT.

This chain connects TRBV5-6 to TRBJ2-5; 12 bases match TRBD2. The CDR3 loop spans 14 amino acids. The germline CDR1 and CDR2 sequences are SGHDT and YYEEEE. V dropped 2 bases and J dropped 10; count of bases not matched to a gene: 6. For the CDR3, the DNA is TGTGCCAGCAGCTTACCCGGACTAGCGGGGAACCAGTACTTC. As protein: CASSLPGLAGNQYF.